These 24 T cell receptor beta chains share one sample of origin, sequenced in a study of T cells in Graves' hyperthyroidism and ophthalmopathy. RNA transcripts yielded amplified TCR beta CDR3 regions. With the HTBI primer set, the TCR CDR3 went through a first round of RT-PCR. TCRdb used MiXCR to reprocess the multiplex PCR reads, holding one entry per CDR3 protein. This table has hundreds of thousands of distinct CDR3 sequences, 16% appearing once. The sample comprised blood. The source of these receptors is a woman aged 25 to 45 with Graves' hyperthyroidism.

The sample holds a few counts of this clonotype. This chain uses TRBV7-9 with TRBJ2-1; possibly TRBD1 or TRBD2 for D (5 bases each). This CDR3 is 15 amino acids long. The germline V gene encodes CDR1 SEHNR and CDR2 FQNEAQ (reference sequence). The V end lost 3 bases, the J end lost 3 bases, and 12 bases lay between the germline ends. CDR3 coding DNA: TGTGCCAGCAGCTTTGGGGGAGCCCACTACAATGAGCAGTTCTTC. Its protein product is CASSFGGAHYNEQFF.

V and J are TRBV14 and TRBJ2-1, with a weak D call TRBD1 (5 bases). CDR1 SGHDN and CDR2 FVKESK come from the germline V gene. V was pared by 4 bases and J by 8 bases, with 18 bases between. This CDR3 has 15 residues. The chain's CDR3 is CASSPLEAGLDEQFF. CDR3 bases: TGTGCCAGCAGCCCCCTTGAGGCAGGGTTGGATGAGCAGTTCTTC.

This clonotype was counted many times. The chain recombines TRBV18 with TRBJ2-3; D might be TRBD2 (6 bases). Deletions cut 5 bases from V and 2 bases from J, with 14 bases between. Germline V gene lookup returns CDR1 KGHSH and CDR2 LQKENI. The CDR3 length is 15 residues. CDR3 DNA: TGTGCCAGCTCAGAACGGGACTTGCCCACAGATACGCAGTATTTT. Protein sequence: CASSERDLPTDTQYF.

This clonotype was found many times. The chain couples TRBV6-2 or TRBV6-3 to TRBJ2-1; 11 bases align to TRBD2. The CDR3 consists of 15 residues. Germline-derived CDR1 and CDR2 are MNHEY and SVGEGT. The J segment lost 5 bases and the V segment lost 6 bases, leaving 6 bases of the junction unmatched. The CDR3 reads CASSILAGANNEQFF. DNA for the CDR3: TGTGCCAGCAGCATACTAGCGGGAGCCAACAATGAGCAGTTCTTC.

Ten or more counts support this clonotype. This chain joins TRBV28 and TRBJ2-1; unclear D gene. This CDR3 has 14 amino acids. Germline V lookup: CDR1 MDHEN, CDR2 SYDVKM. V was cut by 5 bases and J by 0 bases, with 8 bases left in between. The CDR3 DNA sequence: TGTGCCAGCAGTCGCGTGGTCTCCTACAATGAGCAGTTCTTC. It codes for CASSRVVSYNEQFF.

About this clonotype: A read error may explain this, as a much larger clone is one base away. This chain joins TRBV28 and TRBJ2-1; 9 nucleotides line up with TRBD2. Germline loops: CDR1 MDHEN, CDR2 SYDVKM. The V and J ends lost 8 bases and 1 base, in that order; junction bases with no gene match: 9. This CDR3 region has 16 residues. In nucleotides, the CDR3 is TGTGCCAGCGGTTCAGAGCGGGAGGTTTCCTACAATGAGCAGTTCTTC. Its protein product is CASGSEREVSYNEQFF.

V usage is TRBV7-3 and J usage is TRBJ2-1; tentative D call: TRBD2 (6 bases). The germline CDR1 and CDR2 sequences are SGHTA and FQGTGA. The CDR3 runs 14 residues. The germline V and J ends were trimmed by 2 bases and 6 bases, with 11 bases remaining between them. CDR3 residues: CASSLGSTSNEQFF. CDR3 DNA: TGTGCCAGCAGCTTAGGTTCGACTAGCAATGAGCAGTTCTTC.

The chain recombines TRBV30 with TRBJ1-5; no clear D. The CDR3 is 13 amino acids. CDR1 GTSNPN and CDR2 SVGIG come from the germline V gene (reference sequence). V lost 2 bases and J lost 0, with 5 bases in between. DNA for the CDR3: TGTGCCTGGAGTCAAAATAGCAATCAGCCCCAGCATTTT. It specifies CAWSQNSNQPQHF.

This clonotype has at least ten counts. This chain joins TRBV27 and TRBJ2-3, with TRBD1 matching 8 bases. The CDR3 totals 14 residues. V shed 6 bases and J 3 bases; nucleotides not matched to a gene: 5. Germline values: CDR1 MNHEY, CDR2 SMNVEV (reference sequence). CDR3 bases: TGTGCCAGCAGATTTCAGGGGGCAACAGATACGCAGTATTTT. Translated: CASRFQGATDTQYF.

The genes are TRBV20-1 and TRBJ2-1, with 12 bases lining up with TRBD2. The junction had 6 bases not matched to a gene; V was cut back by 1 base and J by 8 bases. Germline V gives CDR1 DFQATT, CDR2 SNEGSKA (reference sequence). The CDR3 runs 15 residues. CDR3 in DNA: TGCAGTGCTAGAGCCAGACTAGCGGGAGTAGATGAGCAGTTCTTC. It is translated as CSARARLAGVDEQFF.

The chain uses TRBV7-9 and TRBJ1-4; TRBD1 matches at 7 bases. The CDR3 is 14 amino acids. The V and J ends lost 5 bases and 4 bases, in that order; junction bases with no gene match: 4. Germline lookup yields CDR1 SEHNR and CDR2 FQNEAQ (reference sequence). CDR3 DNA sequence: TGTGCCAGCAGCGCGGGACAGATTAATGAAAAACTGTTTTTT. Translating it yields CASSAGQINEKLFF.

A few counts support this clonotype. The rearrangement uses TRBV4-2 and TRBJ2-7; a weak D match, TRBD1 (6 bases). The V end lost 0 bases, the J end lost 4 bases, and 10 bases lay between the germline ends. There are 14 residues in the CDR3. Germline assignment: CDR1 LGHNA and CDR2 YNFKEQ. As DNA, the CDR3 is TGTGCCAGCAGCCAAGATCTGGGACAATACGAGCAGTACTTC. Translating it yields CASSQDLGQYEQYF.

This chain uses TRBV20-1 with TRBJ1-1, with D possibly TRBD1 on 5 matching bases. There are 13 residues in the CDR3. Germline CDR1 DFQATT, CDR2 SNEGSKA (reference sequence). The germline V and J ends were trimmed by 2 bases and 10 bases, with 17 bases remaining between them. CDR3 sequence: CSARSGRTKAAFF. CDR3 sequence (DNA): TGCAGTGCTAGATCGGGACGCACAAAGGCAGCTTTCTTT.

J is TRBJ1-1 and V is TRBV29-1; D is perhaps TRBD1 (5 bases). The germline V and J ends were trimmed by 0 bases and 5 bases, with 10 bases remaining between them. The germline CDR1 and CDR2 sequences are SQVTM and ANQGSEA. CDR3 length: 13 residues. The CDR3 is CSVEDWQGTEAFF. The CDR3, as DNA: TGCAGCGTTGAAGATTGGCAGGGAACTGAAGCTTTCTTT.

There are a few counts of this clonotype. This rearrangement joins TRBV5-1 to TRBJ2-3; D might be TRBD1 (6 bases). The germline V gene has CDR1 SGHRS and CDR2 YFSETQ. Trimming pared 4 bases from V and 5 bases from J, leaving 11 bases between. This CDR3 comprises 13 residues. The CDR3 DNA reads TGCGCCAGCAGCCACCCGGACAGAGATACGCAGTATTTT. Encoded protein: CASSHPDRDTQYF. The variable domain in full, with the rest retrieved from reference TRBV5-1 and TRBJ2-3, is KAGVTQTPRYLIKTRGQQVTLSCSPISGHRSVSWYQQTPGQGLQFLFEYFSETQRNKGNFPGRFSGRQFSNSRSEMNVSTLELGDSALYLCASSHPDRDTQYFGPGTRLTVL.

The sample holds a few counts of this clonotype. V gene TRBV3-1 combines with J gene TRBJ1-2; D might be TRBD1 (6 bases). V lost 8 bases and J lost 7, with 17 bases in between. Germline V gene sequence: CDR1 LGHDT, CDR2 YNNKEL (reference sequence). CDR3 length: 13 residues. The CDR3 sequence is CASQRVGGVGYTF. The CDR3 bases are TGTGCCAGCCAAAGGGTAGGGGGGGTTGGCTACACCTTC.

This clonotype was seen only a few times. The chain links TRBV19 to TRBJ1-1; 7 nucleotides match TRBD1. The CDR3 is made up of 14 amino acids. Trimming at V came to 3 bases and at J to 6 bases, leaving 7 bases not matched to a gene. Looked up from germline, CDR1 is LNHDA and CDR2 is SQIVND (reference sequence). The CDR3 here is CASSIQGGDAEAFF. As DNA, the CDR3 is TGTGCCAGTAGTATCCAGGGGGGGGACGCTGAAGCTTTCTTT.

V and J are TRBV10-3 and TRBJ2-7; TRBD1 aligns across 11 bases. J was trimmed by 6 bases and V by 4 bases; bases with no gene match: 14. The germline CDR1 and CDR2 sequences are ENHRY and SYGVKD. CDR3 length: 17 amino acids. CDR3 coding DNA: TGTGCCATCAGTGCCCGAGGGACAGGGGGTAGCGGCTCCGAGCAGTACTTC. This codes for CAISARGTGGSGSEQYF.

This clonotype was counted between two and nine times. The gene calls are TRBV27 and TRBJ1-5; TRBD1 matches at 11 bases. Trimming cost V 6 bases and J 3 bases; bases outside gene matches: 4. Germline lookup yields CDR1 MNHEY and CDR2 SMNVEV (reference sequence). This CDR3 contains 15 residues. The CDR3 DNA sequence: TGTGCCAGCAGACGGGACAGGGGGACCAATCAGCCCCAGCATTTT. It encodes CASRRDRGTNQPQHF.

The chain joins TRBV6-6 to TRBJ1-6; TRBD1 is a possible D gene (6 bases). The germline V gene has CDR1 MNHNY and CDR2 SVGAGI (reference sequence). The CDR3 runs 15 residues. Trimming took off 2 bases at V and 10 bases at J, with 15 bases between the two ends. DNA for the CDR3: TGTGCCAGCAGTTACGAGGGGGGTTTCGGATCACCCCTCCACTTT. It encodes CASSYEGGFGSPLHF.

In its sample, this clonotype was seen many times. This chain links TRBV20-1 with TRBJ1-2; D gene unclear. CDR3 length equals 15 residues. CDR1 is DFQATT and CDR2 is SNEGSKA in the germline V gene (reference sequence). V was pared by 0 bases and J by 2 bases, with 13 bases between. This CDR3 is CSARDRLGWNYGYTF. DNA for the CDR3: TGCAGTGCTAGAGATCGTCTGGGGTGGAACTATGGCTACACCTTC.

The J gene is TRBJ1-3, the V gene TRBV28; TRBD1 agrees at 10 bases. Trimming at V came to 5 bases and at J to 2 bases, leaving 6 bases not matched to a gene. CDR3 size: 16 residues. CDR1 is MDHEN and CDR2 is SYDVKM in the germline V gene. The CDR3 sequence: CASSTPGTGAGNTIYF. CDR3 coding DNA: TGTGCCAGCAGTACTCCCGGGACAGGGGCTGGAAACACCATATATTTT.

This clonotype was seen many times. V gene TRBV5-1 combines with J gene TRBJ2-3; TRBD2 agrees at 7 bases. Per the germline V gene, CDR1 is SGHRS and CDR2 is YFSETQ. Trimming removed 4 bases from V and 1 base from J; junction bases left unmatched: 6. This CDR3 is built from 15 residues. The CDR3, as DNA: TGCGCCAGCAGCCCGGAGGGGAGGGGCACAGATACGCAGTATTTT. Translation gives CASSPEGRGTDTQYF.

This clonotype was found many times. The V and J genes are TRBV6-5 and TRBJ2-7; possibly TRBD1 or TRBD2 for D (5 bases each). Germline CDR1 MNHEY, CDR2 SVGAGI. The CDR3 totals 14 residues. The V end was cut by 0 bases, the J end by 2 bases, with 8 bases between. The CDR3 coding sequence is TGTGCCAGCAGTTACTCCGGGACGGCCTACGAGCAGTACTTC. Encoded protein: CASSYSGTAYEQYF.